One sample yielded the 11 T cell receptor beta chains listed below, sequenced in a study of shared clonotypes between healthy human individuals. Here immunoSEQ multiplex PCR was the method, and the copy in TCRdb shows in-frame clones only, minus some. The repertoire has nearly 750,000 clones, around 70% of them found once; the top ten carry under 2%. Sequencing was carried out using memory CD4+ T cells sorted from blood. Subset here: CD45RA-negative fraction. These receptors were taken from a woman in her thirties in good health.

This clone was seen only a few times. Other nucleotide sequences from this sample produce the same CDR3. The J gene is TRBJ2-1, the V gene TRBV18; a weak D match, TRBD1 (5 bases). Germline CDR1 KGHSH, CDR2 LQKENI. Trimming left V 1 base short and J 7 bases short, with 8 bases between. The CDR3 runs 13 residues. The CDR3 DNA reads TGTGCCAGCTCACCACAATCAGGGAATGAGCAGTTCTTC. Residues: CASSPQSGNEQFF.

This clone was counted only a few times. The rearrangement uses TRBV5-1 and TRBJ2-1; 9 bases fit TRBD2. Looked up from germline, CDR1 is SGHRS and CDR2 is YFSETQ. The CDR3 covers 16 residues. With V trimmed by 3 bases and J by 6 bases, 10 bases remained unmatched. CDR3 region: CASSSGAGGESNEQFF. Here the CDR3 DNA reads TGCGCCAGCAGCTCTGGTGCGGGAGGGGAGAGCAATGAGCAGTTCTTC.

The chain uses TRBV19 and TRBJ2-1; D not resolved. Germline CDR1 is LNHDA and CDR2 is SQIVND (reference sequence). The germline V and J ends were trimmed by 6 bases and 8 bases, with 11 bases remaining between them. The CDR3 extends over 12 amino acids. The CDR3, as DNA: TGTGCCAGTAGCCCTCACAGCGATGAGCAGTTCTTC. Translating it yields CASSPHSDEQFF.

Turning to this clone: The same CDR3 can be traced to other DNA sequences in this sample. This sequence joins TRBV5-1 and TRBJ2-1, with D uncertain. CDR1 is SGHRS, CDR2 YFSETQ, per germline. Trimming removed 0 bases at V and 2 bases at J, with 9 bases between. There are 15 residues in the CDR3. CDR3 amino acids: CASSLASSAYNEQFF. DNA of the CDR3: TGCGCCAGCAGCTTGGCAAGTTCGGCCTACAATGAGCAGTTCTTC.

The CDR3 reads CASRPPGQLTETQYF. The CDR3 DNA is TGTGCCAGCAGACCCCCGGGACAGCTGACAGAGACCCAGTACTTC. This chain connects TRBV28 to TRBJ2-5; 7 nucleotides agree with TRBD1. This CDR3 comprises 15 residues. The germline CDR1 and CDR2 sequences are MDHEN and SYDVKM. V gave up 6 bases and J gave up 4 bases; unmatched junction bases: 11.

V gene TRBV28 combines with J gene TRBJ2-7, with 9 bases aligning to TRBD1. CDR3 length: 14 residues. The V gene's germline CDR1 is MDHEN and CDR2 SYDVKM. The V and J ends lost 7 bases and 4 bases, in that order; junction bases with no gene match: 8. CDR3 nucleotides: TGTGCCAGCAACCCGGGACAGGGAATTTACGAGCAGTACTTC. Encoded protein: CASNPGQGIYEQYF.

Regarding this clone: The sample carries other DNA sequences with the same CDR3. The J gene is TRBJ1-1, the V gene TRBV18, with D unresolved. V was pared by 6 bases and J by 1 base, with 9 bases between. The CDR3 has 13 residues. Germline V gene sequence: CDR1 KGHSH, CDR2 LQKENI. The CDR3 region is CASSPTANTEAFF. CDR3 sequence (DNA): TGTGCCAGCTCTCCAACAGCGAACACTGAAGCTTTCTTT.

This chain uses TRBV4-1 with TRBJ1-1; unclear D gene. V was pared by 0 bases and J by 1 base, with 6 bases between. Germline CDR1 and CDR2: MGHRA and YSYEKL. This CDR3 has 14 amino acids. CDR3 nucleotide sequence: TGCGCCAGCAGCCAAGAGTGGGGGAACACTGAAGCTTTCTTT. Encoded protein: CASSQEWGNTEAFF.

This sequence joins TRBV15 and TRBJ1-5; 9 bases agree with TRBD1. The CDR3 extends over 15 amino acids. V lost 3 bases to trimming and J lost 5 bases; unmatched junction nucleotides: 5. From germline, CDR1 is LNHNV and CDR2 YYDKDF (reference sequence). CDR3 DNA sequence: TGTGCCACCAGCAGGACAGGGGGGAATTATCAGCCCCAGCATTTT. This codes for CATSRTGGNYQPQHF.

As for this clone: Within the sample, other DNA sequences also encode this same CDR3. The V call is TRBV5-5, the J call TRBJ2-6; D call uncertain. V was trimmed by 1 base and J by 0 bases, leaving 5 bases between them. The CDR3 has 15 amino acids. Germline-derived CDR1 and CDR2 are SGHKS and YYEKEE (reference sequence). As DNA, the CDR3 is TGTGCCAGCAGCTTGAGTAACTCTGGGGCCAACGTCCTGACTTTC. Translation gives CASSLSNSGANVLTF.

The rearrangement joins TRBV5-8 to TRBJ2-1; a possible D gene is TRBD2 (6 bases). Germline CDR1 and CDR2: SGHTS and YDEGEE. This CDR3 region has 14 residues. V dropped 0 bases and J dropped 8 bases, with 12 bases sitting between them. CDR3 sequence: CASSLATSIDEQFF. CDR3 bases: TGTGCCAGCAGCTTGGCCACTAGCATCGATGAGCAGTTCTTC. The variable domain in full, completed from reference TRBV5-8 and TRBJ2-1, reads EAGVTQSPTHLIKTRGQQATLRCSPISGHTSVYWYQQALGLGLQFLLWYDEGEERNRGNFPPRFSGRQFPNYSSELNVNALELEDSALYLCASSLATSIDEQFFGPGTRLTVL.